The sequence of this T cell receptor (beta chain) was determined in a study of blood T cell repertoires in COVID-19 (TCRdb year 2020). Study-level background: The collaborator samples originated in the United States, Italy and Spain and spanned the acute and convalescent phases of COVID-19. The dataset comprised deeply sampled blood TCRbeta repertoires from subjects exposed to, actively infected with, or recovered from COVID-19. Samples were obtained from the ongoing ImmuneRACE study (first 160 participants) and from some 1,200 subjects provided by 6 global collaborators. Where HLA class I and class II types were available, the types were taken from metadata supplied by the sample provider, not from assay-based typing. A de-identified subject ID, COVID-19 status, age in years and sex were almost always included in the sample metadata. The material from the prospective study consisted of cDNA or gDNA derived from T cells, B-cell-depleted T cells, or PBMCs. The repertoires were made available in a free public database intended to serve as a resource for research on the immune response to SARS-CoV-2. The full study reports these points: How much clinical and demographic metadata was included differed by source and by participant, and the metadata was provided uncurated.

The collaborating institutions used their own protocols to collect whole blood in K2EDTA tubes. For TCRbeta analysis, collaborator samples were shipped as frozen whole blood, as isolated PBMCs, or as DNA extracted from either sample type. The immunoSEQ Assay, a bias-controlled multiplex PCR, was used to amplify TCRbeta CDR3 regions from genomic DNA. Regarding the original processing steps: Within the assay, amplification of reference gene primers was used to estimate how many nucleated cells each sample contained. To quantify the absolute abundance of each unique TCRbeta CDR3 rearrangement, sequence reads were collapsed and filtered. For each sample, productive Simpson clonality was calculated as the square root of Simpson's diversity index across productive rearrangements. As stored in TCRdb, this immuneACCESS dataset retains in-frame rearrangements with V and J assigned. A fraction of the clones does not appear; measured against another copy, unresolved V genes explain less than half of the discrepancy, and the remainder lacks a known reason. V, J and clone size were drawn from that table, and D and trimming were deduced from the DNA. The sample profile shows 93,000 or so clones; more than 85% of them were found once. Of the sample, 6.2% falls within the top ten clones.

From a lookup of the germline V gene (reference sequence), CDR1 and CDR2 are LNHDA and SQIVND. Inclusive of the bounding cysteine and phenylalanine, the CDR3 is 16 residues long. Of all the DNA, just the CDR3 is kept, 48 bases in frame from base 1. The trim is 3 bases for V and 7 bases for J, with a gap of 21 bases between the germline ends. Details on this clone: Its antigen is still unknown. No quality values exist for individual bases; no much larger clone is one base distant.

The chain employs TRBV19 and TRBJ1-1; possibly the D gene is TRBD1, per 5 matching bases. The receptor was isolated from a human donor in a cohort sampled during active COVID-19. The sequenced sample was peripheral blood. CDR3 sequence: CASSILAQGRNDEAFF. The nucleotides read TGTGCCAGTAGTATCTTAGCCCAGGGAAGAAATGATGAAGCTTTCTTT.